This T cell receptor (beta chain) was sequenced during a study of shared clonotypes between healthy human individuals. TCRdb's copy holds only in-frame clones and misses some; the assay was immunoSEQ multiplex PCR. The data show hundreds of thousands of clones, with just over 75% seen just once and around 11% held by the top ten. The CDR3 extends over 13 amino acids. Trimming shortened V by 5 bases and J by 9 bases, and 16 bases separated the two germline ends. Germline assignment: CDR1 SEHNR and CDR2 FQNEAQ (reference sequence). The clonotype comes from a woman between 40 and 55 years old in good health. Some clones in this sample may be carry-over from other donors' samples. The sequenced sample was PBMCs. The rearrangement uses TRBV7-9 and TRBJ1-2; D is perhaps TRBD1 (5 bases). DNA of the CDR3: TGTGCCAGCAGCCGCTTGGGGGGACTTAGCTACACCTTC. Its protein product is CASSRLGGLSYTF.